This T cell receptor (beta chain) was sequenced for a study of Graves' ophthalmopathy and Graves' hyperthyroidism. Germline V gives CDR1 SGHKS, CDR2 YYEKEE (reference sequence). V lost 0 bases, J lost 0 bases, and 9 bases lay in between. This CDR3 has 15 amino acids. PBMCs were isolated from an approximately 10 ml sample of fresh peripheral blood. As the template, RNA transcripts were used to amplify TCR beta CDR3 regions. First-round RT-PCR with HTBI primers preceded a second-round multiplex PCR. TCRdb recomputed calls from the multiplex PCR reads with MiXCR, one row per CDR3 protein. The data contain about 740,000 distinct CDR3 sequences, roughly two fifths of them singletons. This clonotype was observed a handful of times.

This chain links TRBV5-5 with TRBJ1-1; TRBD1 might be the D (5 bases). This clonotype was obtained from an adult man with Graves' ophthalmopathy. The specimen sequenced was peripheral blood. CDR3 sequence: CASSLASGLNTEAFF. CDR3 nucleotide sequence: TGTGCCAGCAGCTTGGCCTCAGGGCTGAACACTGAAGCTTTCTTT.